What follows is one T cell receptor (beta chain) and its context. Its target antigen remains unknown. No much larger clone exists at a distance of one base, and base qualities are not known. This sample stems from a study of control samples from healthy donors and cancer patients (dated by TCRdb to about 2020). The library relied on the immunoSEQ multiplex PCR assay. TCRdb limited this immuneACCESS table to in-frame rearrangements with V and J called. A share of clones is missing; checked studies link under half to unresolved V genes, and the rest is unexplained. The sample table shows 110,000 or so clones, and 70% to 90% are seen once. The top ten constitute 30% to 50% of the sample. This sequence was found in a man aged 45 to 65 in good health. Sample: blood.

The nucleotide sequence is TGTGCCAGCAGCTTCGGGGGGGACCCTGGCTACACCTTC. This yields the protein CASSFGGDPGYTF. The chain joins TRBV5-4 to TRBJ1-2; possibly the D gene is TRBD1, per 5 matching bases. From a lookup of the germline V gene (reference sequence), CDR1 and CDR2 are SGHNT and YYREEE. The CDR3 has 13 amino acids, counting the end cysteine and phenylalanine. The DNA shown is the 39-base CDR3, in frame from base 1. Trimming takes 2 bases from V and 7 bases from J, and the germline ends sit 12 bases apart.